These T cell receptor beta chains were read from a single sample in a study of T cells in Graves' hyperthyroidism and ophthalmopathy. One entry per CDR3 protein results from TCRdb running MiXCR on the multiplex PCR reads. This sample yields around 500,000 distinct CDR3 sequences, of which 14% are seen a single time; around 14% belongs to the top ten. Material: blood. The receptors were gathered from a woman between 40 and 55 years old with Graves' hyperthyroidism. Each CDR3 is given with its conserved first and last residue. The D gene is left open where the match is weak. Expanded clones get a size class; other rows say once, few or many, or leave the size out.

J gene,clone size,V gene,D gene,CDR3 protein,CDR3 DNA
TRBJ2-7,many,TRBV7-2,TRBD1,CASSLVRGREQYF,TGTGCCAGCAGCTTAGTCAGGGGGCGCGAGCAGTACTTC
TRBJ2-4,few,TRBV19,TRBD1,CASRSTGTGGRYIQYF,TGTGCCAGTAGATCTACCGGGACAGGGGGTAGATACATTCAGTACTTC
TRBJ1-3,NA,TRBV11-2,TRBD1,CASSLGDRGSGNTIYF,TGTGCCAGCAGCTTAGGGGACAGGGGCTCTGGAAACACCATATATTTT
TRBJ2-1,few,TRBV12-3/TRBV12-4,TRBD2,CAPTGLFYNEQFF,TGTGCCCCCACGGGACTATTTTACAATGAGCAGTTCTTC
TRBJ2-1,many,TRBV29-1,NA,CSVERGTYNEQFF,TGCAGCGTTGAACGGGGTACCTACAATGAGCAGTTCTTC
TRBJ2-1,few,TRBV15,NA,CATSRDLGKGAYEQFF,TGTGCCACCAGCAGAGATTTGGGGAAAGGGGCCTATGAGCAGTTCTTC
TRBJ2-3,many,TRBV12-3/TRBV12-4,TRBD1,CASSSSAGTGAPDTQYF,TGTGCCAGCAGTTCATCTGCCGGGACAGGGGCTCCAGATACGCAGTATTTT
TRBJ1-6,many,TRBV7-2,TRBD1,CASSFLQGNSPLHF,TGTGCCAGCAGCTTCCTACAGGGGAATTCACCCCTCCACTTT
TRBJ2-1,NA,TRBV4-1,NA,CASSREGGRAVNEQFF,TGCGCCAGCAGCCGGGAAGGGGGGAGGGCGGTCAATGAGCAGTTCTTC
TRBJ2-7,NA,TRBV7-9,NA,CASSRSAYEQYF,TGTGCCAGCAGCCGCTCAGCCTACGAGCAGTACTTC
TRBJ2-6,many,TRBV5-1,TRBD1,CASSLAQGAGANVLTF,TGCGCCAGCAGCTTGGCCCAGGGGGCTGGGGCCAACGTCCTGACTTTC
TRBJ1-6,many,TRBV27,NA,CASSSQGAPLHF,TGTGCCAGCAGTTCTCAGGGAGCACCCCTCCACTTT
TRBJ2-3,NA,TRBV27,NA,CASRLRTFSTDTQYF,TGTGCCAGCAGACTCCGGACTTTTAGCACAGATACGCAGTATTTT
TRBJ2-3,many,TRBV5-8,NA,CASKERSSTDTQYF,TGTGCCAGCAAGGAGCGGAGTAGCACAGATACGCAGTATTTT
TRBJ2-1,NA,TRBV25-1,NA,CASSDAGNNEQFF,TGTGCCAGCAGTGACGCAGGGAACAATGAGCAGTTCTTC
TRBJ2-3,NA,TRBV6-1,TRBD2,CASGWEAGQADTQYF,TGTGCCAGCGGCTGGGAAGCGGGGCAGGCAGATACGCAGTATTTT
TRBJ1-6,many,TRBV5-4,NA,CASSLGQNNSPLHF,TGTGCCAGCAGCTTGGGACAGAATAATTCACCCCTCCACTTT
TRBJ1-5,NA,TRBV7-8,TRBD1,CASSLWDRGNQPQHF,TGTGCCAGCAGCTTATGGGACAGGGGGAATCAGCCCCAGCATTTT
TRBJ2-5,NA,TRBV9,TRBD1,CASSAGGGSISETQYF,TGTGCCAGCAGCGCAGGGGGTGGGAGTATATCGGAGACCCAGTACTTC
TRBJ1-6,NA,TRBV6-1,NA,CASSPEGVLYNSPLHF,TGTGCCAGCAGTCCCGAGGGGGTCCTTTATAATTCACCCCTCCACTTT
TRBJ2-7,many,TRBV5-1,TRBD2,CASSLDLRTSGREQYF,TGCGCCAGCAGCTTGGATCTTCGGACTAGCGGGCGAGAGCAGTACTTC
TRBJ2-5,few,TRBV4-2,NA,CASSQDGRGLEETQYF,TGTGCCAGCAGCCAAGATGGGCGCGGGCTAGAAGAGACCCAGTACTTC
TRBJ2-2,NA,TRBV7-6,NA,CASSLESTERPNTGELFF,TGTGCCAGCAGCTTAGAGTCCACCGAGCGGCCGAACACCGGGGAGCTGTTTTTT
TRBJ1-2,NA,TRBV6-1,NA,CASTLTKQGNYGYTF,TGTGCCAGCACACTCACTAAGCAGGGAAACTATGGCTACACCTTC